This T cell receptor beta chain comes out of a study of shared clonotypes between healthy human individuals. Overall study context: The composition of the donors was a couple of women and three men aged 18 to 49. CD8 memory received one plate per donor, CD8 naive two, CD4 memory three and CD4 naive three.

Deep was the level at which the assay was run. Method: immunoSEQ multiplex PCR; TCRdb's copy keeps in-frame clones and lacks some. The repertoire consists of some 740,000 clones, with 80% to 95% occurring once and the leading ten covering less than 25%. The germline gives CDR1 MNHEY, CDR2 SMNVEV (reference sequence). The ends lost 4 bases at V and 1 base at J; junction bases unmatched: 14. The CDR3 is 19 amino acids. CD8 cells regarded as naive lacked CD45RO, were positively chosen for CCR7, and omitted terminally differentiated effector memory CD45RA+ cells. Among the donors, all were Caucasian adults who lived in Nashville, Tennessee.

The chain recombines TRBV27 with TRBJ2-4; the match to TRBD2 covers 9 bases. The sequenced sample was naive CD8+ T cells sorted from blood. The origin of this receptor is a man aged 25 to 45 in good health. The CDR3, as DNA: TGTGCCAGCAGTTCGTACCCGGGACTAGCAGGCGGGGCCAAAAACATTCAGTACTTC. Protein sequence: CASSSYPGLAGGAKNIQYF.